The clone carrying this TCR beta chain was observed a handful of times. Its antigen is unidentified. The PCR made use of 60 Vbeta and 13 Jbeta primers. Original analysis: Around 76 million unique TCR beta chains, some 9.9 million shared, were counted in a later analysis. Repertoires were generated with immunoSEQ multiplex PCR, while TCRdb's copy carries only in-frame clones and drops some. The V and J calls and clone size are taken from that table; D and trimming were inferred from the DNA. Here the sample spans some 150,000 clones, 60% to 80% being singletons. This record belongs to a study of cytomegalovirus exposure and HLA in healthy donors. About the research overall: An analysis done earlier identified 95 million to 140 million unique TCR beta sequences from around 180 million T cells. Study findings and constraints: A later analysis associated 16,951 TCR beta sequences with HLA alleles at a 0.05 false discovery rate. Reportedly, fewer N-insertions than the roughly 700-donor mean appeared in an Asian-associated ancestry cluster in a later analysis.

The V gene's germline CDR1 is LGHNA and CDR2 YSLEER. Deletions cut 2 bases from V and 3 bases from J, with 14 bases between. This CDR3 region has 15 residues. The TCR was taken from a man aged 55 to 69 in good health and CMV-seronegative. Input material: PBMCs. V is TRBV4-3 and J is TRBJ2-7, with a possible D match to TRBD1 (5 bases). CDR3 sequence (DNA): TGCGCCAGCAGCCAATTGTGGCAGGGCGGCTACGAGCAGTACTTC. Its translation: CASSQLWQGGYEQYF.